The 21 T cell receptor beta chains listed next were all sequenced from one sample in a study of Ad26.COV2.S vaccination and SARS-CoV-2 variants. The data were produced by immunoSEQ multiplex PCR, yet TCRdb's version contains in-frame clones alone and is incomplete. This repertoire shows 250,000 to 300,000 clones, about 90% found once; its top ten account for 2.5% to 3.5%. Treatment of the sample: around 19 received Ad26.COV2.S at low or high dose, single or two shots; 5 received placebo; per-sample allocation not given. The investigators took samples on day 63 after the first vaccine or placebo injection. The sample here was peripheral blood, taken in a trial of Ad26.COV2.S vaccine versus placebo. These receptors were collected from a person between 18 and 65 years old who received the Ad26.COV2.S COVID-19 vaccine or a placebo.

V gene TRBV6-4 combines with J gene TRBJ1-1; D is unclear. CDR1 is MRHNA and CDR2 is SNTAGT in the germline V gene. V lost 0 bases and J 4 bases, leaving 6 bases between the germline ends. This CDR3 spans 13 amino acids. The CDR3 protein is CASSDSIGTEAFF. CDR3 coding DNA: TGTGCCAGCAGTGACTCTATTGGCACTGAAGCTTTCTTT.

The rearrangement uses TRBV18 and TRBJ2-4, with D perhaps TRBD1 (6 bases). CDR3 length: 16 residues. The V and J ends lost 4 bases and 0 bases respectively, with 13 bases between them. CDR1 KGHSH and CDR2 LQKENI come from the germline V gene. In nucleotides, the CDR3 is TGTGCCAGCTCACTACAGGGACCATTAGCCAAAAACATTCAGTACTTC. This sequence encodes CASSLQGPLAKNIQYF.

V is TRBV28 and J is TRBJ2-7; 7 bases line up with TRBD2. This CDR3 contains 13 residues. The trim removed 6 bases at V and 2 bases at J, leaving 4 bases unmatched. The V gene's germline CDR1 is MDHEN and CDR2 SYDVKM. The CDR3 here is CASRTTSPYEQYF. The CDR3, as DNA: TGTGCCAGCAGGACGACTAGCCCCTACGAGCAGTACTTC. The variable domain in full, with the rest retrieved from reference TRBV28 and TRBJ2-7, is DVKVTQSSRYLVKRTGEKVFLECVQDMDHENMFWYRQDPGLGLRLIYFSYDVKMKEKGDIPEGYSVSREKKERFSLILESASTNQTSMYLCASRTTSPYEQYFGPGTRLTVT.

At least ten counts were recorded for this clone. The rearrangement uses TRBV6-5 and TRBJ1-1; D gene unclear. Between the trimmed V and J ends, which lost 0 bases and 4 bases, there was a span of 6 bases. Per the germline V gene, CDR1 is MNHEY and CDR2 is SVGAGI. The CDR3 contains 13 residues. The CDR3 here is CASSYSPGTEAFF. CDR3 in DNA: TGTGCCAGCAGTTACTCGCCGGGCACTGAAGCTTTCTTT.

The V and J genes are TRBV18 and TRBJ1-4; perhaps TRBD1 as D (6 bases). The CDR3 is made up of 13 amino acids. The V and J ends lost 4 bases and 14 bases respectively, with 17 bases between them. From germline, CDR1 is KGHSH and CDR2 LQKENI. The CDR3 DNA is TGTGCCAGCTCACAAACAATTGGACAGACCCTGTTTTTT. This codes for CASSQTIGQTLFF.

This CDR3 reads CASSEEGINQPQHF. CDR3 sequence (DNA): TGTGCCAGCAGTGAAGAGGGGATTAATCAGCCCCAGCATTTT. The genes are TRBV2 and TRBJ1-5; tentatively, D is TRBD1 (5 bases). The CDR3 consists of 14 residues. V shed 1 base and J shed 4 bases, with 8 bases lying between them. The germline CDR1 and CDR2 sequences are SNHLY and FYNNEI. Together with reference TRBV2 and TRBJ1-5, the CDR3 gives the full variable domain: EPEVTQTPSHQVTQMGQEVILRCVPISNHLYFYWYRQILGQKVEFLVSFYNNEISEKSEIFDDQFSVERPDGSNFTLKIRSTKLEDSAMYFCASSEEGINQPQHFGDGTRLSIL.

J is TRBJ2-7 and V is TRBV7-2; 8 bases align to TRBD2. In germline, CDR1 is SGHTA, CDR2 FQGNSA. Trimming took 2 bases from V and 6 from J; bases not matched to a gene: 9. The CDR3 is 15 residues long. The CDR3 DNA follows: TGTGCCAGCAGCTTAATGGCGGGGGGCCAAGGCGAGCAGTACTTC. It is translated as CASSLMAGGQGEQYF. Based on the CDR3 plus reference TRBV7-2 and TRBJ2-7, the full variable domain is GAGVSQSPSNKVTEKGKDVELRCDPISGHTALYWYRQSLGQGLEFLIYFQGNSAPDKSGLPSDRFSAERTGGSVSTLTIQRTQQEDSAVYLCASSLMAGGQGEQYFGPGTRLTVT.

The chain uses TRBV19 and TRBJ2-2; TRBD2 might be the D (6 bases). Germline V gene lookup returns CDR1 LNHDA and CDR2 SQIVND (reference sequence). V dropped 3 bases and J dropped 6 bases, with 8 bases sitting between them. This CDR3 is built from 13 residues. CDR3 in DNA: TGTGCCAGTAGTATGAGGGAGGCCGGGGAGCTGTTTTTT. The encoded protein is CASSMREAGELFF.

The genes are TRBV4-3 and TRBJ1-2; D is perhaps TRBD1 (5 bases). The germline gives CDR1 LGHNA, CDR2 YSLEER. CDR3 length equals 15 residues. Trimming removed 0 bases from V and 7 bases from J, with 15 bases in between. The CDR3 nucleotides are TGCGCCAGCAGCCAAGATCCGGGACGGCCTGCTGGCTACACCTTC. This sequence encodes CASSQDPGRPAGYTF.

The table lists this clone with a count of one. This chain joins TRBV2 and TRBJ1-4; D possibly corresponds to TRBD1 (5 bases). The CDR3 consists of 13 residues. Germline-derived CDR1 and CDR2 are SNHLY and FYNNEI. Deletions cut 7 bases from V and 3 bases from J, with 9 bases between. The CDR3 bases are TGTGCCAGCATGTGGGACCCTAATGAAAAACTGTTTTTT. The encoded protein is CASMWDPNEKLFF.

V is TRBV6-2 or TRBV6-3 and J is TRBJ1-1; no clear D. Trimming cost V 4 bases and J 5 bases, with 14 bases left between them. Germline V gene data show CDR1 as MNHEY and CDR2 as SVGEGT. This CDR3 spans 14 amino acids. This CDR3 reads CASSSKDRITEAFF. The CDR3 DNA is TGTGCCAGCAGTTCTAAGGACCGGATTACTGAAGCTTTCTTT.

A note on this clone: The identical CDR3 is also encoded by other nucleotide sequences in the sample. J is TRBJ2-5 and V is TRBV7-2; maybe TRBD1 (5 bases). V dropped 4 bases and J dropped 1 base, with 10 bases sitting between them. Germline assignment: CDR1 SGHTA and CDR2 FQGNSA. This CDR3 has 14 residues. This CDR3 is CASSSQGGQETQYF. The CDR3 nucleotides are TGTGCCAGCAGCTCCCAGGGTGGCCAAGAGACCCAGTACTTC.

The genes are TRBV6-5 and TRBJ2-7; 8 nucleotides align to TRBD1. The CDR3 has 15 residues. Germline assignment: CDR1 MNHEY and CDR2 SVGAGI. Trimming took 7 bases from V and 3 from J; bases not matched to a gene: 11. CDR3 in amino acids: CASTDGQGPHYEQYF. The CDR3 nucleotides read TGTGCCAGCACCGACGGACAGGGCCCCCACTACGAGCAGTACTTC.

The chain combines TRBV5-1 with TRBJ2-3; tentatively, D is TRBD1 (6 bases). The CDR3 totals 15 residues. The V gene lost 0 bases and the J gene lost 0 bases, with 8 bases spanning the gap. The germline V gene has CDR1 SGHRS and CDR2 YFSETQ. The CDR3 DNA sequence: TGCGCCAGCAGCTTGGGGACAGTTAGCACAGATACGCAGTATTTT. It codes for CASSLGTVSTDTQYF.

In DNA form, the CDR3 reads TGTGCCAGCTCACAACTAGCGGGGGGGCTGCAAGAGACCCAGTACTTC. Translated: CASSQLAGGLQETQYF. The chain uses TRBV18 and TRBJ2-5, with 13 bases lining up with TRBD2. Germline-derived CDR1 and CDR2 are KGHSH and LQKENI. Trimming took 4 bases from V and 2 from J; bases not matched to a gene: 4. There are 16 residues in the CDR3.

The chain uses TRBV4-1 and TRBJ2-3; a weak D match, TRBD2 (6 bases). V lost 3 bases to trimming and J lost 8 bases, with 15 bases between them. Germline V lookup: CDR1 MGHRA, CDR2 YSYEKL. The CDR3 runs 14 residues. CDR3 DNA sequence: TGCGCCAGCAGCCAGGGAATGGGGGGAGGTACGCAGTATTTT. It encodes CASSQGMGGGTQYF.

The chain has TRBV7-8 and TRBJ2-3; maybe TRBD2 (5 bases). V shed 6 bases and J shed 0 bases, with 10 bases lying between them. CDR3 size: 14 residues. The germline V gene encodes CDR1 SGHVS and CDR2 FQNEAQ. The CDR3 spells CASRRLSSTDTQYF. CDR3 nucleotide sequence: TGTGCCAGCAGACGACTATCTAGCACAGATACGCAGTATTTT.

The chain is built from TRBV6-5 and TRBJ1-2; D gene unclear. The CDR3 is 16 amino acids. Trimming pared 0 bases from V and 4 bases from J, leaving 15 bases between. Germline V gene sequence: CDR1 MNHEY, CDR2 SVGAGI. The CDR3 loop reads CASSYSSDGTPYGYTF. The CDR3 nucleotides are TGTGCCAGCAGTTACTCTTCGGACGGTACCCCCTATGGCTACACCTTC.

The V call is TRBV2, the J call TRBJ2-3; D ambiguous. The CDR3 sequence is 14 residues long. Trimming shortened V by 4 bases and J by 1 base, and 9 bases separated the two germline ends. CDR1 and CDR2 (germline): SNHLY, FYNNEI. CDR3 in amino acids: CASSVIGRTDTQYF. The CDR3 DNA sequence: TGTGCCAGCAGTGTTATCGGGCGCACAGATACGCAGTATTTT. Drawing the rest from reference TRBV2 and TRBJ2-3, the complete variable domain is EPEVTQTPSHQVTQMGQEVILRCVPISNHLYFYWYRQILGQKVEFLVSFYNNEISEKSEIFDDQFSVERPDGSNFTLKIRSTKLEDSAMYFCASSVIGRTDTQYFGPGTRLTVL.

The chain uses TRBV6-5 and TRBJ2-7; D may be TRBD2 (5 bases). This CDR3 region has 15 residues. Deletions cut 7 bases from V and 0 bases from J, with 16 bases between. Germline V gives CDR1 MNHEY, CDR2 SVGAGI. As DNA, the CDR3 is TGTGCCAGCACCTTGGACGGGGTTTACTCCTACGAGCAGTACTTC. Translating it yields CASTLDGVYSYEQYF.

The J gene is TRBJ1-1, the V gene TRBV6-5; D not certain. Germline CDR1 is MNHEY and CDR2 is SVGAGI. Deletions cut 0 bases from V and 7 bases from J, with 12 bases between. The CDR3 totals 14 residues. The CDR3 loop is CASSYSYNQVEAFF. The CDR3 nucleotides are TGTGCCAGCAGTTACTCGTATAATCAAGTTGAAGCTTTCTTT.